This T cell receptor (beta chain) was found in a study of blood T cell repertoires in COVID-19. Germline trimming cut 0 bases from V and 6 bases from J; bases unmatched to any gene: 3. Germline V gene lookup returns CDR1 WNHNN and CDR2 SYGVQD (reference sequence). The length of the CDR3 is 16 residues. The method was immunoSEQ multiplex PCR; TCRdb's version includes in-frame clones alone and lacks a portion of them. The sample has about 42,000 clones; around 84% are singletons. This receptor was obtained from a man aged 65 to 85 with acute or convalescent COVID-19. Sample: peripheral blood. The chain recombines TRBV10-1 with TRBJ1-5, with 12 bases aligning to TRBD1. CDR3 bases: TGCGCCAGCAGTGAGTCGGGACAGGGGGCATGTCAGCCCCAGCATTTT. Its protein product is CASSESGQGACQPQHF.